This entry lists 14 T cell receptor beta chains sequenced from one sample in a study of T cell responses to AZD1222 COVID-19 vaccine. Sequenced by immunoSEQ multiplex PCR; TCRdb stores in-frame clones only, minus some. The data show 95,000 to 150,000 clones, with about 90% seen just once and roughly 5.7% held by the top ten. The material was peripheral blood, obtained on day 0 of AZD1222 vaccination. The receptors were sampled from an adult in good health.

In regard to this clone: Other DNA sequences in the sample encode the same CDR3. The V call is TRBV7-3, the J call TRBJ2-3; D uncertain. CDR1 SGHTA and CDR2 FQGTGA come from the germline V gene. Trimming shortened V by 2 bases and J by 2 bases, and 8 bases separated the two germline ends. This CDR3 spans 14 amino acids. CDR3 loop: CASSLGSSTDTQYF. DNA for the CDR3: TGTGCCAGCAGCTTAGGCAGCTCCACAGATACGCAGTATTTT.

The gene calls are TRBV7-2 and TRBJ1-6; D call uncertain. The V gene's germline CDR1 is SGHTA and CDR2 FQGNSA. The CDR3 has 15 amino acids. The V end lost 0 bases, the J end lost 2 bases, and 5 bases lay between the germline ends. The CDR3 nucleotides read TGTGCCAGCAGCTTAGCGACCACCTATAATTCACCCCTCCACTTT. Protein product: CASSLATTYNSPLHF.

This clone was detected once. This sequence joins TRBV7-9 and TRBJ2-2, with D possibly called TRBD1 or TRBD2 (5 bases each). Germline loops: CDR1 SEHNR, CDR2 FQNEAQ (reference sequence). The CDR3 is 13 amino acids. V was cut by 0 bases and J by 6 bases, with 5 bases left in between. Written as DNA, the CDR3 is TGTGCCAGCAGCTTAGCGGGGGCCGGGGAGCTGTTTTTT. Translating it yields CASSLAGAGELFF.

This clone was seen a handful of times. The V gene is TRBV6-5, the J gene TRBJ1-1; perhaps TRBD1 as D (5 bases). This CDR3 is built from 11 residues. V lost 6 bases and J 10 bases, leaving 12 bases between the germline ends. Germline CDR1 MNHEY, CDR2 SVGAGI. The CDR3 DNA sequence: TGTGCCAGCAGGGGCGACAGCCGAGCTTTCTTT. Translating it yields CASRGDSRAFF.

This clone has a handful of counts. The chain employs TRBV6-5 and TRBJ1-3, with TRBD1 matching 7 bases. Germline trimming cut 6 bases from V and 2 bases from J; bases unmatched to any gene: 7. The CDR3 is 15 residues long. Germline loops: CDR1 MNHEY, CDR2 SVGAGI. The CDR3: CASRAAQGTGNTIYF. Here the CDR3 DNA reads TGTGCCAGCAGAGCAGCACAGGGGACTGGAAACACCATATATTTT.

The chain recombines TRBV19 with TRBJ1-5, with a tentative D call TRBD1 (5 bases). The CDR3 covers 15 residues. Germline V gene data show CDR1 as LNHDA and CDR2 as SQIVND (reference sequence). The ends were cut back, 5 bases at V and 0 bases at J, with 11 bases in the middle. The CDR3 spells CASSGGHLSNQPQHF. CDR3 coding DNA: TGTGCCAGTAGTGGGGGTCATCTTAGCAATCAGCCCCAGCATTTT.

This chain joins TRBV9 and TRBJ2-1, with 8 bases fitting TRBD2. V dropped 7 bases and J dropped 8; count of bases not matched to a gene: 11. The CDR3 runs 14 residues. The germline CDR1 and CDR2 sequences are SGDLS and YYNGEE. The chain's CDR3 is CASSREVAVDEQFF. CDR3 bases: TGTGCCAGCTCGCGGGAGGTCGCGGTCGATGAGCAGTTCTTC. Together with reference TRBV9 and TRBJ2-1, the CDR3 gives the full variable domain: DSGVTQTPKHLITATGQRVTLRCSPRSGDLSVYWYQQSLDQGLQFLIQYYNGEERAKGNILERFSAQQFPDLHSELNLSSLELGDSALYFCASSREVAVDEQFFGPGTRLTVL.

V usage is TRBV6-6 and J usage is TRBJ1-3; D gene ambiguous. There are 14 residues in the CDR3. V was shortened by 6 bases and J by 4 bases, with 13 bases between the two germline ends. Germline loops: CDR1 MNHNY, CDR2 SVGAGI (reference sequence). The CDR3 loop is CASSLLGNGNTIYF. The CDR3 bases are TGTGCCAGCAGCCTTTTGGGAAACGGAAACACCATATATTTT.

The V call is TRBV5-1, the J call TRBJ1-3, with D unclear. The V gene's germline CDR1 is SGHRS and CDR2 YFSETQ. V was cut by 6 bases and J by 4 bases, with 20 bases left in between. The length of the CDR3 is 16 residues. DNA of the CDR3: TGCGCCAGCAAGATGGACCTTAGGAACTCCGGAAACACCATATATTTT. Amino acids: CASKMDLRNSGNTIYF. The full variable domain, its missing parts supplied by reference TRBV5-1 and TRBJ1-3, is KAGVTQTPRYLIKTRGQQVTLSCSPISGHRSVSWYQQTPGQGLQFLFEYFSETQRNKGNFPGRFSGRQFSNSRSEMNVSTLELGDSALYLCASKMDLRNSGNTIYFGEGSWLTVV.

This chain uses TRBV3-1 (or the pseudogene TRBV3-2) with TRBJ1-6; possible D gene TRBD1, 5 bases. CDR3 size: 16 residues. Per germline, CDR1 LGHDT and CDR2 YNNKEL (reference sequence). V was shortened by 1 base and J by 9 bases, with 16 bases between the two germline ends. CDR3 in amino acids: CASSQGAGIIGSPLHF. Written as DNA, the CDR3 is TGTGCCAGCAGCCAAGGCGCAGGGATAATAGGTTCACCCCTCCACTTT.

This rearrangement joins TRBV19 to TRBJ2-7, with D perhaps being TRBD1 or TRBD2 (5 bases each). The CDR3 has 16 residues. Germline values: CDR1 LNHDA, CDR2 SQIVND (reference sequence). The V end was cut by 1 base, the J end by 1 base, with 14 bases between. This CDR3 reads CASSIGSGTPSYEQYF. The CDR3 nucleotides read TGTGCCAGTAGTATAGGATCGGGGACCCCTTCCTACGAGCAGTACTTC.

CDR3 in amino acids: CASSYPRGGYNEQFF. The CDR3 bases are TGTGCCAGCAGTTACCCCCGGGGCGGCTACAATGAGCAGTTCTTC. The chain employs TRBV6-5 and TRBJ2-1; D is tentatively TRBD1 or TRBD2 (5 bases each). V was clipped by 2 bases and J by 3 bases, with 11 bases between them. There are 15 residues in the CDR3. Germline CDR1 MNHEY, CDR2 SVGAGI.

The V and J genes are TRBV24-1 and TRBJ2-5, with 7 nucleotides matching TRBD1. Germline-derived CDR1 and CDR2 are KGHDR and SFDVKD. V gave up 3 bases and J gave up 5 bases; unmatched junction bases: 5. The CDR3 has 14 amino acids. CDR3 in DNA: TGTGCCACCAGTGATGCGACAGGGTTGGAGACCCAGTACTTC. Translation gives CATSDATGLETQYF.

The chain uses TRBV6-4 and TRBJ2-3; 9 bases agree with TRBD2. CDR3 length: 15 residues. The ends lost 2 bases at V and 4 bases at J; junction bases unmatched: 4. Germline V lookup: CDR1 MRHNA, CDR2 SNTAGT. CDR3 protein: CASSDAGGPPDTQYF. The CDR3 DNA reads TGTGCCAGCAGTGACGCGGGAGGGCCGCCAGATACGCAGTATTTT.